This T cell receptor beta chain was recorded in a study of CD4+ T cells in melanoma. Regarding the study as a whole: A reported correlation linked neoantigen-specific CD4+ T cells to CD8+, macrophage and B cell function.

Germline values: CDR1 SNHLY, CDR2 FYNNEI. After removal of 6 bases from V and 2 bases from J, the junction contained 6 bases not matched to a gene. The CDR3 covers 15 residues. With respect to this clone: Its antigen is unknown.

Generated by immunoSEQ multiplex PCR, the TCRdb table keeps only in-frame clones and is missing some. The sample consists of around 100,000 clones, around 93% of them appearing once. The sequencing sample was made of peripheral blood. The receptor's source is a human donor with melanoma. The chain employs TRBV2 and TRBJ1-3; 8 bases agree with TRBD1. This CDR3 reads CASSLDRDAGNTIYF. The DNA for the CDR3 is TGTGCCAGCAGCTTGGACAGGGACGCTGGAAACACCATATATTTT. The full variable domain, its missing parts supplied by reference TRBV2 and TRBJ1-3, is EPEVTQTPSHQVTQMGQEVILRCVPISNHLYFYWYRQILGQKVEFLVSFYNNEISEKSEIFDDQFSVERPDGSNFTLKIRSTKLEDSAMYFCASSLDRDAGNTIYFGEGSWLTVV.